The sequence of this T cell receptor beta chain was determined in a study of cytomegalovirus exposure and HLA in healthy donors. Study-wide results and caveats: A few CMV-associated chains were confirmed in vitro to be specific for CMV antigens. The classifier reportedly diagnosed cytomegalovirus status with high specificity and sensitivity.

This CDR3 has 15 amino acids. Per germline, CDR1 SSHAT and CDR2 FNYEAQ (reference sequence). Remarks on this clone: The antigen is undetermined. The germline gene is not matched at one end of the junction; a read error may be the cause.

The study ran its PCR with 60 Vbeta and 13 Jbeta primers. TCRdb's copy holds only in-frame clones and misses some; the assay was immunoSEQ multiplex PCR. This sample has 220,000 or so clones, with approximately 70% found just once. This sequence originates from a woman aged 25 to 39 in good health and CMV-seronegative. This rearrangement joins TRBV7-7 to TRBJ2-1; weak D call: TRBD2 (5 bases). Sequenced input: PBMCs. CDR3 in DNA: TGTGCTAGCAGCGCCTCTATATGGACTTTAGATGAGCAGTTCTTC. Translating gives CASSASIWTLDEQFF.